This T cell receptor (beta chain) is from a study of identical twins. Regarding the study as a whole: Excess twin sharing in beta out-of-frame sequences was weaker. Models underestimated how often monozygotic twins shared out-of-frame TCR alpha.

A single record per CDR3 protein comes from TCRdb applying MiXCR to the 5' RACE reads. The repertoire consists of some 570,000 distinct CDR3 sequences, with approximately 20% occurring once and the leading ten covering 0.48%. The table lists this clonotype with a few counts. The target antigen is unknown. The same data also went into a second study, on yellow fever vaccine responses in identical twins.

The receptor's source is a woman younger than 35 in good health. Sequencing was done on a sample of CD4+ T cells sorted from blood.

The CDR3 spells CASSPRLGYEQYF. CDR3 DNA: TGTGCCAGCAGCCCTCGGTTAGGCTACGAGCAGTACTTC. This chain connects TRBV11-3 to TRBJ2-7; D is unclear. Trimming removed 5 bases at V and 3 bases at J, with 11 bases between. Germline V CDR1 and CDR2: SGHNT, YENEEA. This CDR3 is built from 13 residues.